This entry concerns a single TCR beta chain. These data come from a study of cytomegalovirus exposure and HLA in healthy donors. The CDR3 is made up of 17 amino acids. V lost 5 bases, J lost 2 bases, and 19 bases lay in between. Looked up from germline, CDR1 is SGHVS and CDR2 is FQNEAQ. Method: immunoSEQ multiplex PCR; TCRdb's copy keeps in-frame clones and lacks some. The sample records about 120,000 clones, around 89% being singletons. The rearrangement links TRBV7-8 to TRBJ1-3; D gene unclear. The TCR was taken from a woman in her thirties in good health and CMV-seropositive. Sequences were obtained from PBMCs. The CDR3 here is CASSAIGGLAAGNTIYF. CDR3 DNA: TGTGCCAGCAGCGCGATTGGAGGGTTAGCAGCTGGAAACACCATATATTTT.